Included here is one T cell receptor beta chain sequence, with context. Its antigen is currently unknown. The protocol was immunoSEQ multiplex PCR, while the TCRdb copy is restricted to in-frame clones and leaves out a portion. The sample consists of around 2.1 million clones, more than 85% of them appearing once. The sample originates from a study of shared clonotypes between healthy human individuals. Study background: Every donor yielded three CD4 naive, three CD4 memory, two CD8 naive and one CD8 memory plate.

Regarding the study as a whole: Clonotype sharing across donors was expected to vary with sequencing depth.

Germline V CDR1 and CDR2: SGHVS, FQNEAQ. After removal of 1 base from V and 0 bases from J, the junction contained 6 bases not matched to a gene. CDR3 length equals 18 residues. It was CD45RO-negative cells, positively selected for CCR7, that made up naive CD8 cells, with terminally differentiated effector memory CD45RA+ cells excluded. This chain joins TRBV7-8 and TRBJ2-7; 13 bases are shared with TRBD2. The clonotype was recovered from a man aged 18 to 29 in good health. Some clones in this sample may be carry-over from other donors' samples. The specimen was naive CD8+ T cells from PBMCs. CDR3 DNA sequence: TGTGCCAGCAGCTTAGTGGGACTAGCGGGACCTCGCTCCTACGAGCAGTACTTC. Encoded protein: CASSLVGLAGPRSYEQYF.